The source of this TCR beta chain is a study of T cell changes during pregnancy in multiple sclerosis. The method was immunoSEQ multiplex PCR; TCRdb's version includes in-frame clones alone and lacks a portion of them. The table lists 75,000 to 95,000 clones, over 85% of them singletons, with less than 0.15% in the top ten. The source material was CD4+ T cells from peripheral blood mononuclear cells, sampled after pregnancy. The receptor's source is a female donor with multiple sclerosis, enrolled in a pregnancy study.

The CDR3 loop is CASLQGQAYEQYF. The CDR3 DNA reads as TGCGCCAGCCTTCAGGGGCAGGCTTACGAGCAGTACTTC. V and J are TRBV23-1 and TRBJ2-7; TRBD1 might be the D (6 bases). TRBV23-1 is annotated as an ORF whose role is uncertain. This CDR3 is built from 13 residues. V was clipped by 8 bases and J by 4 bases, with 15 bases between them.